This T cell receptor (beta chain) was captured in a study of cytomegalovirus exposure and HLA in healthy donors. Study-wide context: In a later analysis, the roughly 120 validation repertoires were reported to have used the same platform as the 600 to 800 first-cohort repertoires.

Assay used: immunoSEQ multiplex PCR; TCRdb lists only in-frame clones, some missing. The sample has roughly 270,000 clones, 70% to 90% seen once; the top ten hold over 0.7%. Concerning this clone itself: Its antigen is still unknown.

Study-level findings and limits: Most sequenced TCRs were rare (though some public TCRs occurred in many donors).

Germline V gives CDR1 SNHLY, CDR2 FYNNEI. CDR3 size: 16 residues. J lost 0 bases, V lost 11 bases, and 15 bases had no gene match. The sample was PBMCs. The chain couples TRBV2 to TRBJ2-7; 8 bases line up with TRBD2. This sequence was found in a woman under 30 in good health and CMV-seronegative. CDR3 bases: TGTGCCGCAGCAGGCCAGGGCGGGAGGATCTCCTACGAGCAGTACTTC. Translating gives CAAAGQGGRISYEQYF.